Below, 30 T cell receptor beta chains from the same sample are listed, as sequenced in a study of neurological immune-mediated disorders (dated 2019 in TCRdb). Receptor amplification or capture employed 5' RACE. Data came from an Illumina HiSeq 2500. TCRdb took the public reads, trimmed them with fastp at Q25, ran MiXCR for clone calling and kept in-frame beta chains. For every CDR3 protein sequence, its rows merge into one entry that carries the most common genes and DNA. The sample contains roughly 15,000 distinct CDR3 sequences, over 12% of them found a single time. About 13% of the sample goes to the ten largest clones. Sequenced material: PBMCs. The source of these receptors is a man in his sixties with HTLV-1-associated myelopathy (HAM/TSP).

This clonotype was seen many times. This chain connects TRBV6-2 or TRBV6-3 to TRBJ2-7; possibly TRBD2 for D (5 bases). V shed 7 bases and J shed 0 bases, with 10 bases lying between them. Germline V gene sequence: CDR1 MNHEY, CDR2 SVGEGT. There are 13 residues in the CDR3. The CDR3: CASIGVSSYEQYF. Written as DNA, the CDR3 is TGTGCCAGCATCGGGGTAAGCTCCTACGAGCAGTACTTC.

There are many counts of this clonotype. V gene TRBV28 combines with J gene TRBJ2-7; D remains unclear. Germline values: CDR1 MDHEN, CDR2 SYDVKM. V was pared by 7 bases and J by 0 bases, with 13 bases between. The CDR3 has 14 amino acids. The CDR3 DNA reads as TGTGCCAGCAAAAGGAAAGCTTACTCCTACGAGCAGTACTTC. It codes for CASKRKAYSYEQYF.

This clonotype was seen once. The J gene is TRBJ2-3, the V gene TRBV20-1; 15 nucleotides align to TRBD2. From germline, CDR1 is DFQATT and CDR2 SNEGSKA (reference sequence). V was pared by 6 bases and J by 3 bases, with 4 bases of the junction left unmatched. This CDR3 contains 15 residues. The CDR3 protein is CSARTSGRGTDTQYF. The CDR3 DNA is TGCAGTGCACGGACTAGCGGGAGGGGGACAGATACGCAGTATTTT.

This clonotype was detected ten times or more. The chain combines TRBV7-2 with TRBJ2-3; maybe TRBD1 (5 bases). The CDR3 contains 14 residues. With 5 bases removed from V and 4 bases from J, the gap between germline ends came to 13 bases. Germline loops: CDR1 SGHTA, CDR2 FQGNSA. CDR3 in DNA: TGTGCCAGCAGCCAAACCTACAGGCCAGATACGCAGTATTTT. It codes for CASSQTYRPDTQYF.

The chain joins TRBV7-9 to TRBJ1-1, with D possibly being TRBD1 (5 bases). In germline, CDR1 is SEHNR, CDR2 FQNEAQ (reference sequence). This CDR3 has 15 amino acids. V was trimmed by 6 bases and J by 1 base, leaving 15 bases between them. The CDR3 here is CASRIDRGPNTEAFF. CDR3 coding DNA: TGTGCCAGCAGGATCGACCGGGGCCCGAACACTGAAGCTTTCTTT.

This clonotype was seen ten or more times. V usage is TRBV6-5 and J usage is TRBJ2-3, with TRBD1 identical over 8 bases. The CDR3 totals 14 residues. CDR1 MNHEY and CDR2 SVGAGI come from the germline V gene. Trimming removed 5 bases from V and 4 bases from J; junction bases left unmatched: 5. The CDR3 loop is CASSKQGVADTQYF. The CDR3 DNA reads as TGTGCCAGCAGTAAACAGGGGGTGGCAGATACGCAGTATTTT.

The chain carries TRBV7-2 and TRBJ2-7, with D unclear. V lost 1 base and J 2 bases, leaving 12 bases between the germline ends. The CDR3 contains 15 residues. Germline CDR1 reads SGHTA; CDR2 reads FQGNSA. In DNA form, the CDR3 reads TGTGCCAGCAGCTTAGAGGGTGGCGAAACCTACGAGCAGTACTTC. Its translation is CASSLEGGETYEQYF.

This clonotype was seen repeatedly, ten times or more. CDR3 sequence (DNA): TGTGCCAGCTCACCAACCGGGACAGATAATTCACCCCTCCACTTT. The encoded protein is CASSPTGTDNSPLHF. J is TRBJ1-6 and V is TRBV18; 7 nucleotides line up with TRBD1. This CDR3 spans 15 amino acids. Germline V lookup: CDR1 KGHSH, CDR2 LQKENI. With V trimmed by 2 bases and J by 5 bases, 3 bases remained unmatched.

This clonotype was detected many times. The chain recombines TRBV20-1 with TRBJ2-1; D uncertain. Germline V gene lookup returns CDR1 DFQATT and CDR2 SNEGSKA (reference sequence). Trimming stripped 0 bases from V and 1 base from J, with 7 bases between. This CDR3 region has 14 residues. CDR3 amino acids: CSAREGSSYNEQFF. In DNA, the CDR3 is TGCAGTGCTAGAGAGGGCAGTTCCTACAATGAGCAGTTCTTC.

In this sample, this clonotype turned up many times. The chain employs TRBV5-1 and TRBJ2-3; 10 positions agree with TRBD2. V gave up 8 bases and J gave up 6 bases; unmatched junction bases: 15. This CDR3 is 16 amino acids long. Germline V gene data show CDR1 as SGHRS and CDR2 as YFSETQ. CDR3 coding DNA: TGCGCCAGGGCGGGGCTAGCGGGGGCCTCAGGGGATACGCAGTATTTT. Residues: CARAGLAGASGDTQYF.

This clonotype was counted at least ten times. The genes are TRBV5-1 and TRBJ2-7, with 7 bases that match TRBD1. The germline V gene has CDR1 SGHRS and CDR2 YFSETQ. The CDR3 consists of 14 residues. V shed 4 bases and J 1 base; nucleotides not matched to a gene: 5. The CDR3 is CASSRDSVSYEQYF. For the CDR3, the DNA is TGCGCCAGCAGCCGGGACAGTGTTTCCTACGAGCAGTACTTC.

The DNA for the CDR3 is TGCGCCAGCAGACCTCTACTAGCGGTGGGGACCTACGAGCAGTACTTC. This translates into CASRPLLAVGTYEQYF. The chain has TRBV5-1 and TRBJ2-7, with 8 bases fitting TRBD2. Germline trimming cut 5 bases from V and 2 bases from J; bases unmatched to any gene: 12. Germline CDR1 SGHRS, CDR2 YFSETQ. This CDR3 is 16 amino acids long. The full variable domain, in which reference TRBV5-1 and TRBJ2-7 provide the parts outside the CDR3, is KAGVTQTPRYLIKTRGQQVTLSCSPISGHRSVSWYQQTPGQGLQFLFEYFSETQRNKGNFPGRFSGRQFSNSRSEMNVSTLELGDSALYLCASRPLLAVGTYEQYFGPGTRLTVT.

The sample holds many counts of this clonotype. The CDR3 spells CASSLETGTNTGELFF. Here the CDR3 DNA reads TGTGCCAGCAGCTTAGAGACAGGGACCAACACCGGGGAGCTGTTTTTT. This chain uses TRBV7-8 with TRBJ2-2; 7 bases are a match to TRBD1. The CDR3 has 16 amino acids. After removal of 1 base from V and 2 bases from J, the junction contained 4 bases not matched to a gene. The germline gives CDR1 SGHVS, CDR2 FQNEAQ.

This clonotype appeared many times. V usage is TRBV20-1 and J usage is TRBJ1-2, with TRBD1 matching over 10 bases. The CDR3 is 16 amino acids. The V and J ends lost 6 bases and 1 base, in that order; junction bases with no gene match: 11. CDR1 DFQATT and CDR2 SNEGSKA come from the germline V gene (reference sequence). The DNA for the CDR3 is TGCAGTGCGCCACCCCAGGACAGGGGGAGTAACTATGGCTACACCTTC. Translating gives CSAPPQDRGSNYGYTF.

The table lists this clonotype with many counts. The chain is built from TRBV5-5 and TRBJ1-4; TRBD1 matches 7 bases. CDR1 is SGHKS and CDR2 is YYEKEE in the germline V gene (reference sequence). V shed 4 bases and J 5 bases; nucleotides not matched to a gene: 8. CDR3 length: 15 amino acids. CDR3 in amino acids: CASSHTGALNEKLFF. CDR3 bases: TGTGCCAGCAGCCATACAGGGGCCCTCAATGAAAAACTGTTTTTT. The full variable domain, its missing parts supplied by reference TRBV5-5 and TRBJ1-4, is DAGVTQSPTHLIKTRGQQVTLRCSPISGHKSVSWYQQVLGQGPQFIFQYYEKEERGRGNFPDRFSARQFPNYSSELNVNALLLGDSALYLCASSHTGALNEKLFFGSGTQLSVL.

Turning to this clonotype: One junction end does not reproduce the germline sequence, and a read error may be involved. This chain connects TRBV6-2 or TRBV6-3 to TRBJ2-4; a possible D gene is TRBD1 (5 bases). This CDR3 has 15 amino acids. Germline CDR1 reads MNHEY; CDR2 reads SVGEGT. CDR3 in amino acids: CASSYDSGNSWSQCF. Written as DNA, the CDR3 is TGTGCCAGCAGTTACGATTCAGGGAATTCCTGGAGTCAATGCTTC.

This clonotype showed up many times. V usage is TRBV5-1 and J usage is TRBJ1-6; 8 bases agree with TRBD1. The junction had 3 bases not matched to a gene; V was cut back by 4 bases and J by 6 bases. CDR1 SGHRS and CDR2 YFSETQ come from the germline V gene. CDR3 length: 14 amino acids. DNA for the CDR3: TGCGCCAGCAGCACCGGACAGGGTAATTCACCCCTCCACTTT. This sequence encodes CASSTGQGNSPLHF.

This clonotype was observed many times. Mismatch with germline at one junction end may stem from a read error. This CDR3 reads CASRGGGASNEQYF. The CDR3 DNA reads TGTGCCAGCAGAGGTGGGGGGGCCTCCAACGAGCAGTACTTC. The chain carries TRBV28 and TRBJ2-7; D is possibly TRBD2 (7 bases). CDR1 and CDR2 (germline): MDHEN, SYDVKM. This CDR3 has 14 residues.

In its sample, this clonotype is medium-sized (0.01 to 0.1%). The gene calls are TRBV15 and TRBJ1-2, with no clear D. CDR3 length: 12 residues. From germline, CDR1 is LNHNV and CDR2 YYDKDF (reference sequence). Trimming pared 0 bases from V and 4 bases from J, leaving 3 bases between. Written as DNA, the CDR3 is TGTGCCACCAGCAGAGACCGCTATGGCTACACCTTC. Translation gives CATSRDRYGYTF. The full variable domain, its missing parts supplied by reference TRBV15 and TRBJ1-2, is DAMVIQNPRYQVTQFGKPVTLSCSQTLNHNVMYWYQQKSSQAPKLLFHYYDKDFNNEADTPDNFQSRRPNTSFCFLDIRSPGLGDTAMYLCATSRDRYGYTFGSGTRLTVV.

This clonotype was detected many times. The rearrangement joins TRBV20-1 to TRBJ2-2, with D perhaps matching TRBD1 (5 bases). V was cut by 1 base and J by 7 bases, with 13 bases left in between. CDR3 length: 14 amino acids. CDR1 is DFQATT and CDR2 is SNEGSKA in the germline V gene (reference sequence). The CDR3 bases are TGCAGTGCTAGAGCGGCCAGGGATGACGGGGAGCTGTTTTTT. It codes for CSARAARDDGELFF.

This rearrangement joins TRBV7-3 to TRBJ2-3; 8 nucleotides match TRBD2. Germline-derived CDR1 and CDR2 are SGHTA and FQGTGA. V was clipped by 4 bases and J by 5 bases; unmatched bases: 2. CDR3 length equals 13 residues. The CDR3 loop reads CASSSGLGDTQYF. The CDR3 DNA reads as TGTGCCAGCAGCTCGGGACTAGGAGATACGCAGTATTTT. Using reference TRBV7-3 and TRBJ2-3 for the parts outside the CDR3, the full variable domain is GAGVSQTPSNKVTEKGKYVELRCDPISGHTALYWYRQSLGQGPEFLIYFQGTGAADDSGLPNDRFFAVRPEGSVSTLKIQRTERGDSAVYLCASSSGLGDTQYFGPGTRLTVL.

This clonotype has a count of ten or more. CDR3 sequence reads: CASSLAYEQYF. The CDR3 DNA follows: TGCGCCAGCAGCTTGGCCTACGAGCAGTACTTC. The chain combines TRBV5-1 with TRBJ2-7; D unresolved. V lost 0 bases and J 2 bases, leaving 0 bases between the germline ends. In germline, CDR1 is SGHRS, CDR2 YFSETQ. The CDR3 extends over 11 amino acids.

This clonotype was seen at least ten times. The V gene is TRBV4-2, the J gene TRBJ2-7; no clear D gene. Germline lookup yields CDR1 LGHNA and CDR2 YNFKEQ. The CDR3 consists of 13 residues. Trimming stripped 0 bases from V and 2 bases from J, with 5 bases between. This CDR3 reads CASSQDIAYEQYF. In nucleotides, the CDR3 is TGTGCCAGCAGCCAAGACATAGCCTACGAGCAGTACTTC.

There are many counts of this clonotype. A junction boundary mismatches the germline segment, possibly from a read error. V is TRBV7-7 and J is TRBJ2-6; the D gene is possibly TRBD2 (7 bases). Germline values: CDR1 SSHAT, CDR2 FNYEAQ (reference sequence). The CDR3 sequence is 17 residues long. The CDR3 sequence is CASSPGRGASGANVLTF. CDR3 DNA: TGTGCTAGCAGCCCAGGCCGGGGGGCCTCTGGGGCCAACGTCCTGACTTTC. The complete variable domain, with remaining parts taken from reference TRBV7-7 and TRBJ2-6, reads GAGVSQSPRYKVTKRGQDVTLRCDPISSHATLYWYQQALGQGPEFLTYFNYEAQPDKSGLPSDRFSAERPEGSISTLTIQRTEQRDSAMYRCASSPGRGASGANVLTFGAGSRLTVL.

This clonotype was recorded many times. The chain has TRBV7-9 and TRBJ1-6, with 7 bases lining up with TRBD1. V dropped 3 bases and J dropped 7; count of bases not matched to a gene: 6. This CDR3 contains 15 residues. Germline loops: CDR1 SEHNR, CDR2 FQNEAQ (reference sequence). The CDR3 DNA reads TGTGCCAGCAGCTTCGGGACAGCTGCAAATTCACCCCTCCACTTT. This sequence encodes CASSFGTAANSPLHF.

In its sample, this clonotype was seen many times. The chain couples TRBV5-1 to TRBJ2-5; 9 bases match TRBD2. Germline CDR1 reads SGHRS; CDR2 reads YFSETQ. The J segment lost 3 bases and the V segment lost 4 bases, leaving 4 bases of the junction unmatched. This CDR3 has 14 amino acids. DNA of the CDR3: TGCGCCAGCAGCCTTAGCGGGGGTGAAGAGACCCAGTACTTC. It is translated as CASSLSGGEETQYF.

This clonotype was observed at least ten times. The CDR3 loop is CASSYGGVSYNEQFF. The CDR3 region has the DNA TGTGCCAGCAGTTACGGGGGAGTGTCCTACAATGAGCAGTTCTTC. The rearrangement joins TRBV6-2 or TRBV6-3 to TRBJ2-1; either TRBD1 or TRBD2 may supply D (5 bases each). CDR1 and CDR2 (germline): MNHEY, SVGEGT. The CDR3 length is 15 residues. Between the trimmed V and J ends, which lost 2 bases and 1 base, there was a span of 9 bases.

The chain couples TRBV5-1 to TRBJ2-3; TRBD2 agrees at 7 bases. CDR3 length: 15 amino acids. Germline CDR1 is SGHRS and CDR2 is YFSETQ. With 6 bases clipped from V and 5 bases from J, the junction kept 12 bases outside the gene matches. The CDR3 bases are TGCGCCAGCAATCGGGCGGGAGCGGCAGGAGATACGCAGTATTTT. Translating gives CASNRAGAAGDTQYF.

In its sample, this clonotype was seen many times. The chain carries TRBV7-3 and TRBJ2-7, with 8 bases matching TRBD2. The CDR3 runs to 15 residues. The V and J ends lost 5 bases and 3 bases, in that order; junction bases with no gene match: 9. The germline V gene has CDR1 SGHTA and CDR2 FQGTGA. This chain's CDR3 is CASSPGGDLNYEQYF. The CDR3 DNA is TGTGCCAGCAGCCCGGGGGGGGACTTGAACTACGAGCAGTACTTC.

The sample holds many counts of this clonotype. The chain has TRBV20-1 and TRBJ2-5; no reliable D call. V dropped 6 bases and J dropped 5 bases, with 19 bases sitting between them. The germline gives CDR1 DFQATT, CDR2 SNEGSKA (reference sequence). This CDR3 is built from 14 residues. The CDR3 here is CSARPLDRWETQYF. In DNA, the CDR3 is TGCAGTGCGCGCCCCCTTGACCGATGGGAGACCCAGTACTTC.